This T cell receptor (beta chain) is from a study of blood T cell repertoires in COVID-19. Study overall: From T cells, B-cell-depleted T cells, or PBMCs came the material, which was cDNA or gDNA.

Original processing methods: Amplification from reference gene primers served as the basis for estimated nucleated cell counts. Assay: immunoSEQ multiplex PCR; the TCRdb copy retains only in-frame clones and omits some. The V and J calls and clone size were taken over from that table, and D and trimming were inferred from the DNA. Of 170,000 or so clones listed, 78% are singletons. Germline-derived CDR1 and CDR2 are MNHEY and SMNVEV (reference sequence). Deletions cut 3 bases from V and 1 base from J, with 6 bases between. There are 13 residues in the CDR3. This sequence was found in a woman aged 45 to 65 who had recovered from COVID-19. Sequencing was carried out using PBMCs or T cells enriched from blood (not recorded which). V usage is TRBV27 and J usage is TRBJ2-5; D gene unclear. Here the CDR3 DNA reads TGTGCCAGCAGTTTTCTGTCCCAAGAGACCCAGTACTTC. This encodes CASSFLSQETQYF.